One and the same sample provided the 8 T cell receptor beta chains below, sequenced in a study of cytomegalovirus exposure and HLA in healthy donors. Primers for the PCR totalled 60 Vbeta and 13 Jbeta. Clones were read by immunoSEQ multiplex PCR, and TCRdb kept only the in-frame ones, dropping some. This table holds 150,000 to 200,000 clones, 75% to 90% found once. The sample was PBMCs. These receptor sequences come from a woman in her late teens or twenties in good health and CMV-seronegative.

The gene calls are TRBV2 and TRBJ2-5, with a possible D match to TRBD2 (6 bases). Trimming shortened V by 9 bases and J by 2 bases, and 13 bases separated the two germline ends. Germline loops: CDR1 SNHLY, CDR2 FYNNEI. The CDR3 has 13 amino acids. Here the CDR3 DNA reads TGTGCCAGGGATCTAGCGTCTCAAGAGACCCAGTACTTC. Encoded protein: CARDLASQETQYF. The full variable domain, completed using reference TRBV2 and TRBJ2-5, is EPEVTQTPSHQVTQMGQEVILRCVPISNHLYFYWYRQILGQKVEFLVSFYNNEISEKSEIFDDQFSVERPDGSNFTLKIRSTKLEDSAMYFCARDLASQETQYFGPGTRLLVL.

The rearrangement links TRBV7-8 to TRBJ2-1; D may be TRBD2 (6 bases). The CDR3 runs to 13 residues. Trimming shortened V by 4 bases and J by 9 bases, and 13 bases separated the two germline ends. The germline gives CDR1 SGHVS, CDR2 FQNEAQ. The CDR3 spells CASSYGLSGEQFF. In DNA, the CDR3 is TGTGCCAGCAGCTACGGACTATCTGGTGAGCAGTTCTTC.

The rearrangement uses TRBV2 and TRBJ2-1, with 11 bases fitting TRBD2. CDR3 length equals 15 residues. Germline CDR1 reads SNHLY; CDR2 reads FYNNEI. The junction had 10 bases not matched to a gene; V was cut back by 8 bases and J by 7 bases. CDR3 nucleotides: TGTGCCAGCCGGCGGGGACTAGCGGACTGGAATGAGCAGTTCTTC. Translating it yields CASRRGLADWNEQFF.

The V call is TRBV30, the J call TRBJ2-1; D is unclear. The length of the CDR3 is 15 residues. Trimming removed 0 bases from V and 2 bases from J, with 11 bases in between. The germline V gene has CDR1 GTSNPN and CDR2 SVGIG (reference sequence). The DNA for the CDR3 is TGTGCCTGGAGTGTTGGAGCGCCCCCCTACAATGAGCAGTTCTTC. The encoded protein is CAWSVGAPPYNEQFF.

The V call is TRBV7-2, the J call TRBJ2-5, with D unclear. Trimming shortened V by 5 bases and J by 1 base, and 8 bases separated the two germline ends. The CDR3 is made up of 13 amino acids. Germline loops: CDR1 SGHTA, CDR2 FQGNSA. For the CDR3, the DNA is TGTGCCAGCAGCCAACGTAGCCAAGAGACCCAGTACTTC. It yields the protein CASSQRSQETQYF.

DNA of the CDR3: TGCGCCAGCAGCCCAACGGCAGGGATTAACACTGAAGCTTTCTTT. Its translation: CASSPTAGINTEAFF. J is TRBJ1-1 and V is TRBV5-1, with a possible D match to TRBD1 (5 bases). V lost 4 bases, J lost 2 bases, and 15 bases lay in between. In germline, CDR1 is SGHRS, CDR2 YFSETQ. The CDR3 is made up of 15 amino acids.

J is TRBJ2-1 and V is TRBV9; 7 positions agree with TRBD1. Germline values: CDR1 SGDLS, CDR2 YYNGEE. This CDR3 comprises 16 residues. Trimming at V came to 4 bases and at J to 3 bases, leaving 10 bases not matched to a gene. The CDR3 loop reads CASSPQGQSNYNEQFF. CDR3 sequence (DNA): TGTGCCAGCAGCCCTCAGGGACAGAGCAACTACAATGAGCAGTTCTTC. The variable domain in full, with the rest retrieved from reference TRBV9 and TRBJ2-1, is DSGVTQTPKHLITATGQRVTLRCSPRSGDLSVYWYQQSLDQGLQFLIQYYNGEERAKGNILERFSAQQFPDLHSELNLSSLELGDSALYFCASSPQGQSNYNEQFFGPGTRLTVL.

The chain is built from TRBV28 and TRBJ2-5; 7 bases are shared with TRBD2. CDR1 MDHEN and CDR2 SYDVKM come from the germline V gene. The CDR3 runs to 14 residues. V dropped 5 bases and J dropped 5; count of bases not matched to a gene: 8. The CDR3 region is CASSPSGDRETQYF. The CDR3 DNA is TGTGCCAGCAGTCCGAGCGGGGACCGGGAGACCCAGTACTTC.